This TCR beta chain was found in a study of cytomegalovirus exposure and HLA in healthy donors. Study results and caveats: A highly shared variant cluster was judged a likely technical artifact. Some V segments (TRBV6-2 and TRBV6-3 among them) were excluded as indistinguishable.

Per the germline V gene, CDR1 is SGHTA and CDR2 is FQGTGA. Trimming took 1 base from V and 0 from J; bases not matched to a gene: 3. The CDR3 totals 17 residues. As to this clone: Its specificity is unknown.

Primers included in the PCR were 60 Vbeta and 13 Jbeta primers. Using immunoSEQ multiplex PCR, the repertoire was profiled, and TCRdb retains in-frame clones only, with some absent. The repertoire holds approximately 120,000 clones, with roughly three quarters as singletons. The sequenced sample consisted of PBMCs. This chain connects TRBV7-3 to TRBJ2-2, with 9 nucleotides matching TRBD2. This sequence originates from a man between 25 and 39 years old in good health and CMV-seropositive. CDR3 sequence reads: CASSLRASGANTGELFF. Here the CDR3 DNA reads TGTGCCAGCAGCTTAAGGGCTAGCGGGGCGAACACCGGGGAGCTGTTTTTT.